These 13 T cell receptor beta chains originate from one sample sequenced in a study of cytomegalovirus exposure and HLA in healthy donors. TCRdb's copy holds only in-frame clones and misses some; the assay was immunoSEQ multiplex PCR. Counted here are 150,000 or so clones, around 84% occurring once; the ten biggest clones make up about 1.9%. The source material was PBMCs. The receptors stem from a human donor in good health.

This sequence joins TRBV27 and TRBJ2-7; 7 positions match TRBD2. The junction had 9 bases not matched to a gene; V was cut back by 6 bases and J by 7 bases. Looked up from germline, CDR1 is MNHEY and CDR2 is SMNVEV (reference sequence). The CDR3 is 13 residues long. CDR3 residues: CASRGTTGVEQYF. CDR3 nucleotide sequence: TGTGCCAGCAGGGGGACTACAGGCGTTGAGCAGTACTTC.

This chain uses TRBV6-4 with TRBJ2-3; no firm D call. This CDR3 region has 13 residues. Looked up from germline, CDR1 is MRHNA and CDR2 is SNTAGT. Trimming removed 2 bases from V and 2 bases from J, with 5 bases in between. CDR3: CASSDMATDTQYF. CDR3 bases: TGTGCCAGCAGTGACATGGCCACAGATACGCAGTATTTT.

CDR3 loop: CASRPGQGANYGYTF. The CDR3 DNA reads as TGTGCCAGTAGGCCCGGACAGGGTGCTAACTATGGCTACACCTTC. V gene TRBV19 combines with J gene TRBJ1-2; 8 bases match TRBD1. CDR3 length equals 15 residues. From germline, CDR1 is LNHDA and CDR2 SQIVND (reference sequence). J gave up 0 bases and V 6 bases, and 6 bases lay outside the gene matches.

The rearrangement links TRBV7-9 to TRBJ2-7, with D possibly TRBD1 on 6 matching bases. Per germline, CDR1 SEHNR and CDR2 FQNEAQ (reference sequence). The CDR3 totals 16 residues. Trimming removed 3 bases from V and 0 bases from J, with 15 bases in between. CDR3: CASSFKILDSSYEQYF. In DNA, the CDR3 is TGTGCCAGCAGCTTCAAGATACTGGACAGCTCCTACGAGCAGTACTTC.

The chain employs TRBV15 and TRBJ2-1; D may be TRBD1 (5 bases). The CDR3 has 15 residues. In germline, CDR1 is LNHNV, CDR2 YYDKDF (reference sequence). With 6 bases removed from V and 0 bases from J, the gap between germline ends came to 12 bases. The CDR3 coding sequence is TGTGCCACCAGTATGGGGCGCAGCTCCTACAATGAGCAGTTCTTC. It is translated as CATSMGRSSYNEQFF.

V and J are TRBV6-5 and TRBJ2-6, with TRBD1 identical over 7 bases. With V trimmed by 2 bases and J by 2 bases, 3 bases remained unmatched. CDR1 MNHEY and CDR2 SVGAGI come from the germline V gene. The CDR3 is made up of 16 amino acids. This CDR3 is CASSYVGGTGANVLTF. The DNA of the CDR3 is TGTGCCAGCAGTTACGTAGGGGGCACTGGGGCCAACGTCCTGACTTTC.

J is TRBJ2-7 and V is TRBV27; 15 bases are a match to TRBD2. Germline loops: CDR1 MNHEY, CDR2 SMNVEV (reference sequence). This CDR3 has 15 residues. After removal of 4 bases from V and 4 bases from J, the junction contained 2 bases not matched to a gene. The chain's CDR3 is CASSSGTSGRYEQYF. Written as DNA, the CDR3 is TGTGCCAGCAGTTCCGGGACTAGCGGGAGGTACGAGCAGTACTTC.

A few counts support this clone. This chain uses TRBV5-1 with TRBJ2-3; 9 bases are a match to TRBD2. Germline CDR1 is SGHRS and CDR2 is YFSETQ. The CDR3 length is 16 residues. With V trimmed by 4 bases and J by 2 bases, 8 bases remained unmatched. CDR3 sequence: CASSPEIAGVTDTQYF. The CDR3 coding sequence is TGCGCCAGCAGCCCAGAAATAGCGGGGGTCACAGATACGCAGTATTTT. The full variable domain, its missing parts supplied by reference TRBV5-1 and TRBJ2-3, is KAGVTQTPRYLIKTRGQQVTLSCSPISGHRSVSWYQQTPGQGLQFLFEYFSETQRNKGNFPGRFSGRQFSNSRSEMNVSTLELGDSALYLCASSPEIAGVTDTQYFGPGTRLTVL.

The chain couples TRBV6-5 to TRBJ1-1, with D unclear. The CDR3 covers 11 residues. The germline V gene encodes CDR1 MNHEY and CDR2 SVGAGI. The V gene lost 8 bases and the J gene lost 1 base, with 5 bases spanning the gap. CDR3 loop: CASLANTEAFF. CDR3 bases: TGTGCCAGCCTGGCGAACACTGAAGCTTTCTTT.

CDR3 nucleotides: TGTGCCAGCAGCCGTCCAGGGGCAAGGACTGAAGCTTTCTTT. The encoded protein is CASSRPGARTEAFF. The V call is TRBV7-9, the J call TRBJ1-1, with D possibly matching TRBD1 (6 bases). Looked up from germline, CDR1 is SEHNR and CDR2 is FQNEAQ (reference sequence). CDR3 length: 14 amino acids. Trimming took 5 bases from V and 5 from J, leaving 15 bases between them. Supplemented by reference TRBV7-9 and TRBJ1-1, the full variable domain reads DTGVSQNPRHKITKRGQNVTFRCDPISEHNRLYWYRQTLGQGPEFLTYFQNEAQLEKSRLLSDRFSAERPKGSFSTLEIQRTEQGDSAMYLCASSRPGARTEAFFGQGTRLTVV.

V usage is TRBV4-3 and J usage is TRBJ1-3; 7 bases match TRBD1. Germline V gene data show CDR1 as LGHNA and CDR2 as YSLEER. The CDR3 has 15 residues. J was trimmed by 0 bases and V by 4 bases; bases with no gene match: 3. The CDR3 DNA reads as TGCGCCAGCAGCCGCGGGACAGACTCTGGAAACACCATATATTTT. Protein product: CASSRGTDSGNTIYF.

This clone was seen a few times. Germline and junction disagree at one end, which may indicate a read error. This rearrangement joins TRBV2 to TRBJ1-4; tentatively, D is TRBD1 (6 bases). Germline assignment: CDR1 SNHLY and CDR2 FYNNEI. CDR3 size: 11 residues. The chain's CDR3 is CASSVGQTGSF. CDR3 coding DNA: TGTGCCAGCAGTGTAGGTCAGACAGGTAGTTTT.

The V and J genes are TRBV10-2 and TRBJ2-7; TRBD2 agrees at 11 bases. The CDR3 sequence is 14 residues long. CDR1 is WSHSY and CDR2 is SAAADI in the germline V gene. With V trimmed by 7 bases and J by 2 bases, 4 bases remained unmatched. The CDR3 protein is CASKGTSGPYEQYF. CDR3 DNA sequence: TGCGCCAGCAAAGGGACTAGCGGACCCTACGAGCAGTACTTC.